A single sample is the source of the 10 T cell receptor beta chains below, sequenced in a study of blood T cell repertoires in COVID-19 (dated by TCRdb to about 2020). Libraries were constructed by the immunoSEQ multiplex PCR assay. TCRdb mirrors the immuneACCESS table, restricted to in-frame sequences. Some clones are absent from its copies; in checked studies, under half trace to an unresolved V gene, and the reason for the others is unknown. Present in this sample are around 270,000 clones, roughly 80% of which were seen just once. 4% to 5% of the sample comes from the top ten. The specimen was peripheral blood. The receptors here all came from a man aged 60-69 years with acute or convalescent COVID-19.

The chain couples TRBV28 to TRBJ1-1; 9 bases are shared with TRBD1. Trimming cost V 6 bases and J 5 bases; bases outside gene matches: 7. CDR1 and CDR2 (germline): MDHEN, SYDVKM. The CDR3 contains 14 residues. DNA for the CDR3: TGTGCCAGCAGCACAGGGGGCGTATGGACTGAAGCTTTCTTT. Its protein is CASSTGGVWTEAFF.

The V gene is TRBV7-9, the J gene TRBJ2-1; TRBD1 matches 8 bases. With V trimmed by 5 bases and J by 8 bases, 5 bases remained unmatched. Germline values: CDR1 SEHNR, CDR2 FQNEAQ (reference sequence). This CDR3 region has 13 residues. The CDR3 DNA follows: TGTGCCAGCAGCCCAGGACAGGGTTATGAGCAGTTCTTC. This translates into CASSPGQGYEQFF. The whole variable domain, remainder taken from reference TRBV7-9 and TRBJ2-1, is DTGVSQNPRHKITKRGQNVTFRCDPISEHNRLYWYRQTLGQGPEFLTYFQNEAQLEKSRLLSDRFSAERPKGSFSTLEIQRTEQGDSAMYLCASSPGQGYEQFFGPGTRLTVL.

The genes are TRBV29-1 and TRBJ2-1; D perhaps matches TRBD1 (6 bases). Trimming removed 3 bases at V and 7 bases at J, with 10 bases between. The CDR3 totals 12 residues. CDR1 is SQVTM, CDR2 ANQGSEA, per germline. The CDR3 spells CSVEGAINEQFF. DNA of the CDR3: TGCAGCGTTGAGGGGGCCATAAATGAGCAGTTCTTC.

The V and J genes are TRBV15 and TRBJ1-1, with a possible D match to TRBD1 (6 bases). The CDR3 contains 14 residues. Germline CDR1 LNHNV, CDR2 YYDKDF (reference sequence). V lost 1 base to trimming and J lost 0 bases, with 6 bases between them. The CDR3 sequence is CATSRGDMNTEAFF. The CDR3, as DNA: TGTGCCACCAGCAGAGGGGACATGAACACTGAAGCTTTCTTT.

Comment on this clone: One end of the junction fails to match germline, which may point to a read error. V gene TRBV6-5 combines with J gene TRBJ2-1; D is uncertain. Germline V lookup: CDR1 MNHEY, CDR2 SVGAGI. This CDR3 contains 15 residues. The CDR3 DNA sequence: TGTGCCAGCAGTTACGATACAGTCCCAAGCAATGAGCAGCTCTTC. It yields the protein CASSYDTVPSNEQLF.

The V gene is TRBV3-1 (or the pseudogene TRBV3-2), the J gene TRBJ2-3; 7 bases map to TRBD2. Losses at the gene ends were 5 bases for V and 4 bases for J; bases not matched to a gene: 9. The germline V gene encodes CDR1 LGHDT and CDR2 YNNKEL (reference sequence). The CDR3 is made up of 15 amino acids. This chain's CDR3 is CASSSLVAGADTQYF. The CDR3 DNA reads TGTGCCAGCAGCTCACTAGTTGCGGGGGCAGATACGCAGTATTTT.

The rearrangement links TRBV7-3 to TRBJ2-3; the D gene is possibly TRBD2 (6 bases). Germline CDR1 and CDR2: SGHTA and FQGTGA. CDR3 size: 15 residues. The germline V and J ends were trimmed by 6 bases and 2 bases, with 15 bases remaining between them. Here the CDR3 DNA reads TGTGCCAGCAGTTTTAGACTAGGCCCCACAGATACGCAGTATTTT. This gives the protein CASSFRLGPTDTQYF.

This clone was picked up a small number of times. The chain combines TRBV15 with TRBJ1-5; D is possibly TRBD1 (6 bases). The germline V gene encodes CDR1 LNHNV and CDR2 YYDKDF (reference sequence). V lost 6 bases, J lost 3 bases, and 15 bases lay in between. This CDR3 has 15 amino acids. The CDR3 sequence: CATRRQVQDNQPQHF. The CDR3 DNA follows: TGTGCCACCAGACGACAGGTGCAGGACAATCAGCCCCAGCATTTT.

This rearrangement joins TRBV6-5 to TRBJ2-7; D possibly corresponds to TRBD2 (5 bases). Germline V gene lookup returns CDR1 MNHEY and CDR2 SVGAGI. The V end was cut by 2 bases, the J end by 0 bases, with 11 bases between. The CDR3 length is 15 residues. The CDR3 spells CASSYGGLSSYEQYF. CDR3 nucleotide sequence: TGTGCCAGCAGTTACGGAGGACTTAGCTCCTACGAGCAGTACTTC.

CDR3 sequence reads: CASSLDGSPHLQETQYF. In DNA, the CDR3 is TGTGCCAGCAGCTTGGACGGGAGTCCCCACCTCCAAGAGACCCAGTACTTC. The chain has TRBV5-4 and TRBJ2-5; tentatively, D is TRBD2 (6 bases). Germline V CDR1 and CDR2: SGHNT, YYREEE (reference sequence). The CDR3 consists of 17 residues. V lost 0 bases and J 1 base, leaving 16 bases between the germline ends.